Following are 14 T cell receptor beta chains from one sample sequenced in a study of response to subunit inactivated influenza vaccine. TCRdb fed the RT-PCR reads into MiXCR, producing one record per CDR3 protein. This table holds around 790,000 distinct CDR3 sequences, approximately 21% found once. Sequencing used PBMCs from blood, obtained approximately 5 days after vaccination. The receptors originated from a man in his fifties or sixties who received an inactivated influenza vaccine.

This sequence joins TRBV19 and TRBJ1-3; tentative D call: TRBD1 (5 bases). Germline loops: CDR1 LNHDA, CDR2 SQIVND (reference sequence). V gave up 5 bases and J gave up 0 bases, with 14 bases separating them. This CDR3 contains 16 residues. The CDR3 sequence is CASSRGDLYSGNTIYF. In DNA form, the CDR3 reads TGTGCCAGTAGTCGCGGGGACCTTTACTCTGGAAACACCATATATTTT.

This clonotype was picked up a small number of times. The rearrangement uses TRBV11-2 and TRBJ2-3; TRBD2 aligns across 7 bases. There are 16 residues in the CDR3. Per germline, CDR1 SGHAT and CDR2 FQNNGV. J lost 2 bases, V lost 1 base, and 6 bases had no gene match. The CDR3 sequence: CASSLGSGAFTDTQYF. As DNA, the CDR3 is TGTGCCAGCAGCTTAGGGAGCGGGGCCTTCACAGATACGCAGTATTTT.

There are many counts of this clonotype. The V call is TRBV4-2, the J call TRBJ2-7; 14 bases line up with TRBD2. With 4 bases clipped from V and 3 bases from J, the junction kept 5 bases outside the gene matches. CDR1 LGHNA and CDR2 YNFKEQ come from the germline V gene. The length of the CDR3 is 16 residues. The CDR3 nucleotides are TGTGCCAGCAGCCCCCGACTAGCGGGAGGGAACTACGAGCAGTACTTC. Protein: CASSPRLAGGNYEQYF.

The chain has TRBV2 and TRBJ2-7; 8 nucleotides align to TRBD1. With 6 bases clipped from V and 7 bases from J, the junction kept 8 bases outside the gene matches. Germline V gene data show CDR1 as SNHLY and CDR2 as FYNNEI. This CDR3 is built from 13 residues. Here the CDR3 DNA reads TGTGCCAGCAGCCGGGACAGGCTGGGGGAGCAGTACTTC. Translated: CASSRDRLGEQYF.

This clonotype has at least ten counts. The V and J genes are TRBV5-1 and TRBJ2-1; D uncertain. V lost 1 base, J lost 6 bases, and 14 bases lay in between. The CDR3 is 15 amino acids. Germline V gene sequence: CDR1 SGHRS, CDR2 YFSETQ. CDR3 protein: CASSLLSMGTNEQFF. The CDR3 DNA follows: TGCGCCAGCAGCTTGTTGAGTATGGGCACCAATGAGCAGTTCTTC.

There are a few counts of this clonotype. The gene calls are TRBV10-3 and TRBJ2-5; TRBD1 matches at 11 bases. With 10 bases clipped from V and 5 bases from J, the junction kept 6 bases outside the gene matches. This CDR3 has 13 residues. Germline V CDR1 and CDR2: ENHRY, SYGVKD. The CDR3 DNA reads TGTGCCACTGGACAGGGGGCAAAGGAGACCCAGTACTTC. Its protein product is CATGQGAKETQYF.

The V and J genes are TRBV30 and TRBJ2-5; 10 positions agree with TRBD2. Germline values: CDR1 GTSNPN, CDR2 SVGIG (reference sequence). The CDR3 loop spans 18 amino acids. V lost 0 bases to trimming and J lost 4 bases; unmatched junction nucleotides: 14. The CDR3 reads CAWSVGLAGDGLGETQYF. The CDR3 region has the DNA TGTGCCTGGAGTGTAGGGCTAGCGGGAGATGGCCTAGGAGAGACCCAGTACTTC. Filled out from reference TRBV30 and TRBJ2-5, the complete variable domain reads SQTIHQWPATLVQPVGSPLSLECTVEGTSNPNLYWYRQAAGRGLQLLFYSVGIGQISSEVPQNLSASRPQDRQFILSSKKLLLSDSGFYLCAWSVGLAGDGLGETQYFGPGTRLLVL.

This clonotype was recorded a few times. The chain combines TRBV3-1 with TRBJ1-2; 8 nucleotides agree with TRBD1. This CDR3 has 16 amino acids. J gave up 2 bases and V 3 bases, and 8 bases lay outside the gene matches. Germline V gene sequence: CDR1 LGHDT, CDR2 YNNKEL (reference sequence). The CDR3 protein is CASSHGQGGVNYGYTF. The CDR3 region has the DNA TGTGCCAGCAGCCACGGACAGGGTGGGGTGAACTATGGCTACACCTTC.

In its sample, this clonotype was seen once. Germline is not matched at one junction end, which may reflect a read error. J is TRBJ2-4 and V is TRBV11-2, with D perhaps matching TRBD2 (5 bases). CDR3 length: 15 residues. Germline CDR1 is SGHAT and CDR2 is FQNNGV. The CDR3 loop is CASSFRGVAQNIQYF. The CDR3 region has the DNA TGTGCCAGCAGCTTTCGGGGAGTAGCCCAAAACATTCAGTACTTC.

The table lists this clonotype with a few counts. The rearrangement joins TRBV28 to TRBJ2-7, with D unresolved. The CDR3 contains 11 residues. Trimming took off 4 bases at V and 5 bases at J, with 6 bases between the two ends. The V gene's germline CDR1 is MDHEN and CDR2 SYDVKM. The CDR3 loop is CASSWANEQYF. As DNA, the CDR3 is TGTGCCAGCAGTTGGGCCAACGAGCAGTACTTC.

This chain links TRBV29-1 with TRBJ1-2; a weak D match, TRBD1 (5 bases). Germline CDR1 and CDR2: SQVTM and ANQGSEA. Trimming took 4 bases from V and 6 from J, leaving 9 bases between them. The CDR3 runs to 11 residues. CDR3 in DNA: TGCAGCGTTGGGCAGGGCCATGGCTACACCTTC. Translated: CSVGQGHGYTF.

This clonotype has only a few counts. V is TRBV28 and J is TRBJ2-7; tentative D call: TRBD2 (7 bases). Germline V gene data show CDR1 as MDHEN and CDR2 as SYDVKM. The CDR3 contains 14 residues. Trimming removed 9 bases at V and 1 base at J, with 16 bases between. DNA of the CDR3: TGTGCCAGTTTAAGGGGGGGCGGTTCCTACGAGCAGTACTTC. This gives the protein CASLRGGGSYEQYF.

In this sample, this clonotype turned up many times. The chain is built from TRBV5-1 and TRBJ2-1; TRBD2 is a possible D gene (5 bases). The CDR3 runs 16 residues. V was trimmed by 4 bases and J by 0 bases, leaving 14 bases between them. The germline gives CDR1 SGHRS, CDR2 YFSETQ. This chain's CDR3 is CASSGGGAVSYNEQFF. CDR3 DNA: TGCGCCAGCAGCGGAGGTGGAGCGGTCTCCTACAATGAGCAGTTCTTC.

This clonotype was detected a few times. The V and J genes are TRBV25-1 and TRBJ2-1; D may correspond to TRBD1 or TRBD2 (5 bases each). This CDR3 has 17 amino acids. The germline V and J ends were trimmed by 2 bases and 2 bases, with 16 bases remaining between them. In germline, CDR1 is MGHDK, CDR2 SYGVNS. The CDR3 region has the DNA TGTGCCAGCAGTGAAAGGGGCGGCAGGGACCCCTACAATGAGCAGTTCTTC. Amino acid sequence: CASSERGGRDPYNEQFF.